This is a list of T cell receptor beta chains from one sample in a study of blood T cell repertoires in COVID-19. Assay: immunoSEQ multiplex PCR; the TCRdb copy retains only in-frame clones and omits some. The table lists some 68,000 clones, 86% of them singletons. The sample was peripheral blood. These receptors came from a man in his fifties with active COVID-19. CDR3s include the opening cysteine and the closing phenylalanine or tryptophan. D genes are given only for firm matches. Size is omitted from some rows. Given values are once, few, many or a class for expanded clones.

>TRBJ2-7|TRBV2|NA|NA
CASSDTGAYEQYF
TGTGCCAGCAGTGATACGGGGGCCTACGAGCAGTACTTC
>TRBJ2-7|TRBV12-3/TRBV12-4|NA|NA
CASSSPGQYEQYF
TGTGCCAGCAGTTCCCCGGGACAATACGAGCAGTACTTC
>TRBJ2-7|TRBV6-5|TRBD1|NA
CASSYFRQGDEQYF
TGTGCCAGCAGTTACTTCCGACAGGGGGACGAGCAGTACTTC
>TRBJ2-4|TRBV3-1/TRBV3-2|TRBD2|NA
CASSTRGAGVAKNIQYF
TGTGCCAGCAGCACCCGAGGCGCGGGAGTAGCCAAAAACATTCAGTACTTC
>TRBJ1-2|TRBV11-2|NA|once
CASSPGLNNYGYTF
TGTGCCAGCAGCCCAGGGCTAAATAACTATGGCTACACCTTC
>TRBJ1-2|TRBV4-1|NA|NA
CASSQDNRAGYTF
TGCGCCAGCAGCCAAGATAACAGGGCCGGCTACACCTTC
>TRBJ2-3|TRBV5-1|NA|NA
CASSSGDWVVDTQYF
TGCGCCAGCAGCTCCGGGGACTGGGTTGTAGATACGCAGTATTTT
>TRBJ2-3|TRBV5-1|NA|NA
CASSLAGGTDTQYF
TGCGCCAGCAGCTTGGCCGGTGGCACAGATACGCAGTATTTT
>TRBJ1-6|TRBV18|NA|NA
CASSPAGWNSPLHF
TGTGCCAGCTCACCAGCGGGGTGGAATTCACCCCTCCACTTT
>TRBJ2-3|TRBV5-4|NA|NA
CASSLVGEDTQYF
TGTGCCAGCAGCTTGGTAGGGGAAGATACGCAGTATTTT
>TRBJ2-7|TRBV2|TRBD1|once
CASSERDSTYEQYF
TGTGCCAGCAGTGAAAGGGACAGTACCTACGAGCAGTACTTC
>TRBJ2-5|TRBV2|TRBD2|few
CASSENEAGYGTQYF
TGTGCCAGCAGTGAGAACGAAGCGGGGTACGGGACCCAGTACTTC
>TRBJ1-1|TRBV5-1|NA|NA
CASTYSGYDTEAFF
TGCGCCAGCACCTACTCCGGGTACGACACTGAAGCTTTCTTT
>TRBJ1-1|TRBV6-5|NA|once
CASSSQQDTEAFF
TGTGCCAGCAGTAGCCAACAGGACACTGAAGCTTTCTTT
>TRBJ2-5|TRBV12-3/TRBV12-4|TRBD2|NA
CASSDGGGTQYF
TGTGCCAGCAGTGACGGGGGGGGGACCCAGTACTTC
>TRBJ2-2|TRBV27|TRBD2|NA
CASSPTPSGGRTGELFF
TGTGCCAGCAGTCCCACCCCCAGCGGGGGTCGGACCGGGGAGCTGTTTTTT
>TRBJ2-7|TRBV18|TRBD2|once
CASSPRTSGGLDSYEQYF
TGTGCCAGCTCACCCAGGACTAGCGGGGGCCTTGATTCCTACGAGCAGTACTTC
>TRBJ1-6|TRBV7-2|NA|NA
CASSFEAGVSSPLHF
TGTGCCAGCAGCTTTGAAGCAGGGGTCTCGTCACCCCTCCACTTT
>TRBJ2-2|TRBV7-8|NA|NA
CASSLGRIGTGELFF
TGTGCCAGCAGCTTAGGCAGGATCGGCACCGGGGAGCTGTTTTTT
>TRBJ2-7|TRBV3-1/TRBV3-2|TRBD2|NA
CASSQWLSLAASYEQYF
TGTGCCAGCAGTCAGTGGTTGTCACTAGCGGCCTCCTACGAGCAGTACTTC
>TRBJ2-3|TRBV4-2|TRBD1|NA
CASSQEEGQGASTQYF
TGTGCCAGCAGCCAAGAGGAGGGACAGGGGGCTAGTACGCAGTATTTT
>TRBJ1-3|TRBV6-1|NA|NA
CASSEGAGGNTIYF
TGTGCCAGCAGTGAAGGTGCGGGAGGAAACACCATATATTTT